This record concerns one T cell receptor beta chain sequence. The antigen is not known. One entry per CDR3 protein, called by TCRdb with MiXCR from the reads. The top ten clones hold more than 13% of a sample with 900,000 to 950,000 distinct CDR3 sequences, approximately 31% of them seen once. The sample originates from a study of T cell repertoires in cytomegalovirus infection. Study as a whole: Matching HLA type, along with CMV infection, was indicated by public TCR beta signatures.

Germline loops: CDR1 MGHRA, CDR2 YSYEKL. The CDR3 covers 12 residues. The ends were cut back, 2 bases at V and 5 bases at J, with 7 bases in the middle. Sequences were derived from cultured CD8+ T cells from PBMCs, sampled from culture after CMV antigen stimulation. The chain carries TRBV4-1 and TRBJ2-7; D remains ambiguous. The sequence was collected from a human donor in good health (CMV status not recorded). Some clones in this sample may be carry-over from other donors' samples. The CDR3 region has the DNA TGCGCCAGCAGCCAAACTATCAACGAGCAGTACTTC. Translating gives CASSQTINEQYF.